A selection of T cell receptor beta chains follows, all from one sample in a study of T cells expressing NK-cell markers. Following a re-call of the 5' RACE reads, TCRdb has one entry per CDR3 protein and lacks DNA. The sample features a few hundred thousand distinct CDR3 sequences, with 3% to 4.5% in its top ten. The sequenced sample was blood T cells: a sorted CD56 or NKG2C T cell subset, CD4+ or CD8+ T cells, or bulk PBMC T cells (not recorded which). Receptors originate from a man in his late teens or twenties in good health. CDR3s include the opening cysteine and the closing phenylalanine or tryptophan.

length: 16; V: TRBV11-2; J: TRBJ2-3; CDR3: CASSFGRGSSTDTQYF
length: 14; V: TRBV18; J: TRBJ2-1; CDR3: CASSPGVQNNEQFF
length: 18; V: TRBV20-1; J: TRBJ2-5; CDR3: CSASSAKVQRRNQETQYF
length: 19; V: TRBV20-1; J: TRBJ2-4; CDR3: CSATHGGTSGRRPKNIQYF
length: 14; V: TRBV7-8; J: TRBJ2-2; CDR3: CASSLIENTGELFF
length: 17; V: TRBV5-1; J: TRBJ2-1; CDR3: CASSLSAGRGSYNEQFF
length: 15; V: TRBV29-1; J: TRBJ2-5; CDR3: CSVSKSSGRVETQYF
length: 18; V: TRBV29-1; J: TRBJ2-1; CDR3: CSVGLRGGLASSYNEQFF
length: 17; V: TRBV5-6; J: TRBJ2-1; CDR3: CASSLNLAAIGYNEQFF
length: 14; V: TRBV6-1; J: TRBJ2-2; CDR3: CATLPGAHGGELFF
length: 13; V: TRBV12-3/TRBV12-4; J: TRBJ1-2; CDR3: CASSFAGRHGYTF
length: 12; V: TRBV6-1; J: TRBJ1-3; CDR3: CAGRNPGNTIYF